The sequence of this T cell receptor (beta chain) was determined in a study of neurological immune-mediated disorders. Study-wide results and caveats: HTLV-1-associated myelopathy showed the most TCR clonal expansion; multiple sclerosis the least, below healthy controls. Across subjects, no CDR3 amino acid sequence appeared in expanded clones of more than one subject, a finding that suggested private repertoires in all groups.

Synthesis of cDNA was accomplished via 5'RACE employing 10-nucleotide random UMIs. TCRdb recomputed calls from the 5' RACE reads with MiXCR, one row per CDR3 protein. This table holds about 30,000 distinct CDR3 sequences, around 16% found once. The time point denotes: technical triplicate 3. Sorted libraries drew on 900,000 to 1,000,000 CD4+ or CD8+ T cells. This clonotype was found many times. Its antigen is undetermined. Sequenced sample: CD4+ T cells from blood. This receptor was taken from a female donor with HTLV-1-associated myelopathy (HAM/TSP).

The CDR3 is CSAKGVMNQPQHF. The CDR3 DNA reads as TGCAGTGCTAAGGGGGTGATGAATCAGCCCCAGCATTTT. V gene TRBV20-1 combines with J gene TRBJ1-5; D is possibly TRBD1 (6 bases). The CDR3 length is 13 residues. V lost 4 bases and J lost 4, with 11 bases in between. Germline V gene lookup returns CDR1 DFQATT and CDR2 SNEGSKA (reference sequence).